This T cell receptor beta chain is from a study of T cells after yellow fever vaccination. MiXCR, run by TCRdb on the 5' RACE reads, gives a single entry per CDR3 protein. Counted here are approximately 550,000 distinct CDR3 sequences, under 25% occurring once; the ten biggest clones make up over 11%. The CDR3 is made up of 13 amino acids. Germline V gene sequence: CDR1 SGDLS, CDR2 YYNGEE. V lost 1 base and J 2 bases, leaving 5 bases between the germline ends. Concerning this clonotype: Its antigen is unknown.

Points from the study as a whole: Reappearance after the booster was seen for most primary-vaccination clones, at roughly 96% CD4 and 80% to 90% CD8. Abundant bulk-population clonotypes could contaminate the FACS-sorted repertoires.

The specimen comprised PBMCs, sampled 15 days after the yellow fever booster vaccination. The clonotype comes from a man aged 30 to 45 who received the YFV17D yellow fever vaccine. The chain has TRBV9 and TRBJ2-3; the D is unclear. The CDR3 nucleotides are TGTGCCAGCAGCGTACGGACCACAGATACGCAGTATTTT. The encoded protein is CASSVRTTDTQYF.